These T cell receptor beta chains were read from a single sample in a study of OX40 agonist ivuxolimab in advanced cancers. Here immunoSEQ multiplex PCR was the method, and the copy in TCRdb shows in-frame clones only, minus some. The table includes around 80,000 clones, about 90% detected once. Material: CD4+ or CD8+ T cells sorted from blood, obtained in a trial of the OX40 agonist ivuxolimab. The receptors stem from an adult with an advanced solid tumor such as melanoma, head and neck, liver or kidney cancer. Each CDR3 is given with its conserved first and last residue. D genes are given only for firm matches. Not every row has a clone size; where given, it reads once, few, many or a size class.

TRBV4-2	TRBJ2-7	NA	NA	TGTGCCAGCAGCCAAGAAAGCCTAGATTCCGCCGAGCAGTACTTC	CASSQESLDSAEQYF
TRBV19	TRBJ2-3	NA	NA	TGTGCCAGTTCGGGGGGACAGACGGATACGCAGTATTTT	CASSGGQTDTQYF
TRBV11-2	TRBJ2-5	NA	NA	TGTGCCAGCAGCTCCCCCAGGTACCAAGAGACCCAGTACTTC	CASSSPRYQETQYF
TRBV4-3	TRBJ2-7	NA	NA	TGCGCCAGCAGCCAAGATAGTGTGGGTTACGAGCAGTACTTC	CASSQDSVGYEQYF
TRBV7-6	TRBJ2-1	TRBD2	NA	TGTGCCAGCAGCATACTAGCGGGGGGAATGAAGTTCTTC	CASSILAGGMKFF
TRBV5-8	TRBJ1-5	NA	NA	TGTGCCAGCAGCTTGTCAAGGGCCCAGCCCCAGCATTTT	CASSLSRAQPQHF
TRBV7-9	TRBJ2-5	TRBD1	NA	TGTGCCAGCAGCCTGGGGACAGGGGGCGAGGAGACCCAGTACTTC	CASSLGTGGEETQYF
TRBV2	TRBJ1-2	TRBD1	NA	TGTGCCAGGCTCGACAGGGACTATGGCTACACCTTC	CARLDRDYGYTF
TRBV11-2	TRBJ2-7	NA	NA	TGTGCCAGCAGCTTTAGTAGGACAGTTAACTACGAGCAGTACTTC	CASSFSRTVNYEQYF
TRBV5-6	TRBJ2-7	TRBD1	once	TGTGCCAGCAGCTTTACAGGGGCCGAGCAGTACTTC	CASSFTGAEQYF
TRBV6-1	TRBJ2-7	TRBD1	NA	TGTGCCAGCAGTGAGGGACAGGGGGGCTACGAGCAGTACTTC	CASSEGQGGYEQYF
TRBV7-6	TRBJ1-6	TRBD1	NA	TGTGCCAGCAGCCTCGGGACAGCTGGCTCCTATAATTCACCCCTCCACTTT	CASSLGTAGSYNSPLHF
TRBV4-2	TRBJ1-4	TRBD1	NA	TGTGCCAGCAGCCAAGAGTTGAGGGGGCGCGGCTCGGTTGAAAAACTGTTTTTT	CASSQELRGRGSVEKLFF
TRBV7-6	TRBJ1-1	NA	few	TGTGCCAGCAGCTTAGAGAGGCACACTGAAGCTTTCTTT	CASSLERHTEAFF
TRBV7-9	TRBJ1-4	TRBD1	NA	TGTGCCAGCAGCTTTATACAACAGGGGGCAGGGGAAAAACTGTTTTTT	CASSFIQQGAGEKLFF
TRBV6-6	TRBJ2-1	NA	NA	TGTGCCAGCAGTCCCGGGGACGCGAATGAGCAGTTCTTC	CASSPGDANEQFF
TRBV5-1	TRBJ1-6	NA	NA	TGCGCCAGCAGCTATACAGGGAGCTCCTATAATTCACCCCTCCACTTT	CASSYTGSSYNSPLHF
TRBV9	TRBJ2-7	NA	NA	TGTGCCAGCAGCGTATTGCCCGTCCAAAGCTCCTACGAGCAGTACTTC	CASSVLPVQSSYEQYF
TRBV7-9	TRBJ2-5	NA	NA	TGTGCCAGCAGCTTCCCTATCAGAACGGCCCAGCGGGAGACCCAGTACTTC	CASSFPIRTAQRETQYF
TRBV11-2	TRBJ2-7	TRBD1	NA	TGTGCCACCGCGACAGGGCACTACGAGCAGTACTTC	CATATGHYEQYF